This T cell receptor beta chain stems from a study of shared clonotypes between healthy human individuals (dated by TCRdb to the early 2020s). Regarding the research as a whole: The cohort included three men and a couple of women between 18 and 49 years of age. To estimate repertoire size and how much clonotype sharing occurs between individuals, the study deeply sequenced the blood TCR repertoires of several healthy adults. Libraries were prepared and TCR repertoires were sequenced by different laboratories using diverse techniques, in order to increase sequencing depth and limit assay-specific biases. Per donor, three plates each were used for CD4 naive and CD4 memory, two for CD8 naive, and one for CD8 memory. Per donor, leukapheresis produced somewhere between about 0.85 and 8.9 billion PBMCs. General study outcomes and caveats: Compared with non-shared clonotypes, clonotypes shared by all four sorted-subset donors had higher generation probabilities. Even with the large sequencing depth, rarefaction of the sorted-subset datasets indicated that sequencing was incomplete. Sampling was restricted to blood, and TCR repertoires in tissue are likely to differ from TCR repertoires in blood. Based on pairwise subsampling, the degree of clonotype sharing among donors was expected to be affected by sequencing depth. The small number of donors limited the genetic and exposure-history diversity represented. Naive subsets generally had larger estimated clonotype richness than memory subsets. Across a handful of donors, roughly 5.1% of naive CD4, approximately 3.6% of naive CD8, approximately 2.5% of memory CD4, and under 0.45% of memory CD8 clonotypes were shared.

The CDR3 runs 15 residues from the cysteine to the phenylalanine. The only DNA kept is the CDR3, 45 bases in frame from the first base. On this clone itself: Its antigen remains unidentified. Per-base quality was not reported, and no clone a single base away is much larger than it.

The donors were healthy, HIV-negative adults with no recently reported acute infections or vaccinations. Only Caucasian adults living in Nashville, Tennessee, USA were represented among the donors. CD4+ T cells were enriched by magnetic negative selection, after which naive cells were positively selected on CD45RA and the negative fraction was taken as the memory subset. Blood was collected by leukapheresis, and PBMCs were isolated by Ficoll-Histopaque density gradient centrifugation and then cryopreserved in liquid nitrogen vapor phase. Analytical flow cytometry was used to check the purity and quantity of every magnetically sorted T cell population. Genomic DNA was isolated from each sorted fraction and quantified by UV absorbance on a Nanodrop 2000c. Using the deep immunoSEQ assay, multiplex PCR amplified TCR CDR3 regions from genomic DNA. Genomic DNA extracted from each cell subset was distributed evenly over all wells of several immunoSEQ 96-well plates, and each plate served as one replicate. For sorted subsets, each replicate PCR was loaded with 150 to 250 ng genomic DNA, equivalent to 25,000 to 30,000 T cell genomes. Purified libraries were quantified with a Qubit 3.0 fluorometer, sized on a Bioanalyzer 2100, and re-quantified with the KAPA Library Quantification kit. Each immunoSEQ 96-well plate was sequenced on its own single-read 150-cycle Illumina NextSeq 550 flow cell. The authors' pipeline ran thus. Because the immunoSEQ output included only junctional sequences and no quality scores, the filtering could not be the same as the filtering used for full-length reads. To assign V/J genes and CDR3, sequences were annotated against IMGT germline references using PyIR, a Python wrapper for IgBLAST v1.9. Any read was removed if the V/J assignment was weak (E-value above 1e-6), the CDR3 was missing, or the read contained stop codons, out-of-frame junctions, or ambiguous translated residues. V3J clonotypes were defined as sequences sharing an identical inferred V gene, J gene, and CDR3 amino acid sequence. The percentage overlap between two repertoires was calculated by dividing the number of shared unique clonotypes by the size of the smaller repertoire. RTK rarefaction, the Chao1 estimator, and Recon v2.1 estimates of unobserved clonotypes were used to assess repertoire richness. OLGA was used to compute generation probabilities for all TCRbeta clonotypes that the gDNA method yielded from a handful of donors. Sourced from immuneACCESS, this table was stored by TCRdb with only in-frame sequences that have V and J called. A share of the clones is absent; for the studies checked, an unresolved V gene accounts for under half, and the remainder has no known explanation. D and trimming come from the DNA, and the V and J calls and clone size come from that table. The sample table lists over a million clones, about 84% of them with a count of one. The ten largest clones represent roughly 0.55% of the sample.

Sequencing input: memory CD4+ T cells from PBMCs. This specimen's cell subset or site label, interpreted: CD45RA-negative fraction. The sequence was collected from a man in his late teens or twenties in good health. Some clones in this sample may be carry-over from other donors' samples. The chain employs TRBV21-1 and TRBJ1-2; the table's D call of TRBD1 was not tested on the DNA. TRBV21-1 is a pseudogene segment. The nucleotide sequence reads TGTGCCAGCAGCAATAGGGGGACAGTGAACTATGGCTACACCTTC. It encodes CASSNRGTVNYGYTF.